One sample yielded the 27 T cell receptor beta chains listed below, sequenced in a study of tumor-infiltrating lymphocytes in primary liver carcinoma. TCR beta cDNA was reverse-transcribed from approximately 0.45 ug of total RNA. The reaction used a constant-region primer and ProtoScript II reverse transcriptase. Libraries covering TCR beta were generated through three nested multiplex PCR rounds (using a slightly modified ARM-PCR). Primers for the first two PCR rounds were TRBV1-TRBV30 forward primers and a C-beta reverse primer (roughly 9 cycles per round). TCRdb redid the calling of the multiplex PCR reads with MiXCR, one entry per CDR3 protein. Of nearly 45,000 distinct CDR3 sequences in the sample, around 66% were seen once. Each 20-30 mg portion of unsorted bulk tissue served as the source for co-extraction of RNA and DNA. Input material: liver tumor tissue from sampling region 2. Subset indicated: tumor region T2, inferior pole. Receptors were obtained from a man aged 40-49 years with primary liver carcinoma and hepatitis B virus infection.

This chain links TRBV4-1 with TRBJ2-5; the D gene is possibly TRBD1 (7 bases). The CDR3 runs to 14 residues. In germline, CDR1 is MGHRA, CDR2 YSYEKL. Trimming removed 3 bases from V and 6 bases from J, with 14 bases in between. The CDR3 DNA follows: TGCGCCAGCAGCCACGCGGGACAGACCCAGACCCAGTACTTC. Encoded protein: CASSHAGQTQTQYF.

V usage is TRBV6-5 and J usage is TRBJ2-7; 8 nucleotides line up with TRBD1. The CDR3 loop spans 17 amino acids. With 5 bases clipped from V and 4 bases from J, the junction kept 16 bases outside the gene matches. Germline loops: CDR1 MNHEY, CDR2 SVGAGI. The CDR3: CASSGMTGVTRRYEQYF. As DNA, the CDR3 is TGTGCCAGCAGTGGTATGACAGGGGTGACTAGACGATACGAGCAGTACTTC.

This clonotype was recorded at least ten times. The V gene is TRBV6-1, the J gene TRBJ2-6, with D tentatively TRBD1 (5 bases). The CDR3 has 16 amino acids. Between the trimmed V and J ends, which lost 2 bases and 2 bases, there was a span of 10 bases. The germline V gene encodes CDR1 MNHNS and CDR2 SASEGT. The DNA for the CDR3 is TGTGCCAGCAGTGAACAGGGTATGGCTGGGGCCAACGTCCTGACTTTC. Translating gives CASSEQGMAGANVLTF.

Concerning this clonotype itself: A read error may produce the germline difference seen at one junction end. V usage is TRBV12-3 or TRBV12-4 and J usage is TRBJ2-3; D uncertain. The CDR3 is 15 amino acids. This chain's CDR3 is CASSRDQSFTDAQYF. CDR3 DNA sequence: TGTGCCAGCAGCCGTGACCAGTCCTTCACAGATGCGCAGTATTTT.

The V call is TRBV12-3 or TRBV12-4, the J call TRBJ1-3; unclear D gene. This CDR3 has 15 amino acids. The V gene lost 5 bases and the J gene lost 2 bases, with 13 bases spanning the gap. CDR3 DNA sequence: TGTGCCAGCAGTGCCAATCCGGTGACTGGAAACACCATATATTTT. Protein product: CASSANPVTGNTIYF.

V and J are TRBV4-3 and TRBJ1-3; D unclear. The CDR3 is 16 residues long. V lost 0 bases to trimming and J lost 3 bases, with 12 bases between them. The V gene's germline CDR1 is LGHNA and CDR2 YSLEER. The DNA of the CDR3 is TGCGCCAGCAGCCAAGATCACTGGAACCTTGGAAACACCATATATTTT. Translated, it gives CASSQDHWNLGNTIYF.

With regard to this clonotype: Because it lacks the conserved phenylalanine or tryptophan at the end, this CDR3 is likely a read error. The chain uses TRBV5-1 and TRBJ2-1; TRBD2 agrees at 10 bases. This CDR3 region has 14 residues. Germline V gene data show CDR1 as SGHRS and CDR2 as YFSETQ. As DNA, the CDR3 is TGCACCAGCAGCTCCACCGGGACTAGCGATGAGCAGTTCCTC. This sequence encodes CTSSSTGTSDEQFL.

Ten or more counts support this clonotype. The V call is TRBV15, the J call TRBJ2-5, with D hard to call. V was pared by 4 bases and J by 1 base, with 7 bases between. Germline V gives CDR1 LNHNV, CDR2 YYDKDF (reference sequence). The CDR3 is 13 amino acids. CDR3 residues: CATSNSLQETQYF. The CDR3 DNA sequence: TGTGCCACCAGCAACAGCCTCCAAGAGACCCAGTACTTC.

A remark on this clonotype: Just one base apart from a much larger clone, this may be a read error. The V and J genes are TRBV7-3 and TRBJ2-7, with 7 bases that match TRBD1. There are 15 residues in the CDR3. V lost 5 bases and J lost 4; bases outside the gene matches: 11. Germline V gene sequence: CDR1 SGHTA, CDR2 FQGTGA. In DNA form, the CDR3 reads TGTGCCAGCAGCAGGGGAGAGGGGGCCCCGTACGAGCAGTACTTC. Encoded protein: CASSRGEGAPYEQYF.

As for this clonotype: One end of the junction varies from germline; a read error may be responsible. The chain recombines TRBV5-1 with TRBJ1-1; D not certain. The germline V gene encodes CDR1 SGHRS and CDR2 YFSETQ. The CDR3 is 12 amino acids. CDR3 coding DNA: TGCGCCAGCAGCCGGGAGACTGGTGAAGCTCTCTTT. This encodes CASSRETGEALF.

With respect to this clonotype: The CDR3 end shows no conserved phenylalanine or tryptophan, and so a read error is likely. This sequence joins TRBV6-5 and TRBJ2-1; TRBD2 matches at 7 bases. There are 13 residues in the CDR3. CDR1 is MNHEY and CDR2 is SVGAGI in the germline V gene. CDR3: CASSRLASNGQFS. In DNA form, the CDR3 reads TGTGCCAGCAGTAGACTAGCCTCCAATGGGCAGTTCTCC.

V usage is TRBV5-5 and J usage is TRBJ1-1; a possible D gene is TRBD1 (5 bases). The V gene lost 4 bases and the J gene lost 5 bases, with 18 bases spanning the gap. CDR3 size: 15 residues. CDR1 SGHKS and CDR2 YYEKEE come from the germline V gene (reference sequence). CDR3 in amino acids: CASSMFGTRGTEAFF. In DNA form, the CDR3 reads TGTGCCAGCAGCATGTTCGGAACAAGGGGTACTGAAGCTTTCTTT.

The chain uses TRBV11-3 and TRBJ1-1; D not resolved. The germline CDR1 and CDR2 sequences are SGHNT and YENEEA. CDR3 length equals 13 residues. With 8 bases removed from V and 2 bases from J, the gap between germline ends came to 12 bases. The CDR3: CASYLAINTEAFF. The DNA of the CDR3 is TGTGCCAGCTACTTAGCAATTAACACTGAAGCTTTCTTT.

This chain uses TRBV12-3 or TRBV12-4 with TRBJ2-5; D tentatively fits TRBD1 or TRBD2 (6 bases each). The CDR3 is 13 residues long. The V end was cut by 1 base, the J end by 9 bases, with 12 bases between. The CDR3 is CASSLGGAEAQYF. CDR3 sequence (DNA): TGTGCCAGCAGTTTAGGGGGGGCGGAGGCCCAGTACTTC.

In the case of this clonotype: A much larger clone lies one base from this, so it may be a read error. This chain links TRBV9 with TRBJ2-6, with a possible D match to TRBD1 (6 bases). V lost 8 bases and J 3 bases, leaving 15 bases between the germline ends. CDR1 SGDLS and CDR2 YYNGEE come from the germline V gene. This CDR3 has 15 amino acids. The CDR3: CARTGGTLGANVLTF. The CDR3 DNA follows: TGTGCCAGAACCGGTGGGACACTTGGGGCCAACGTCCTGACTTTC.

Comments on this clonotype: Here the CDR3 omits its conserved ending phenylalanine or tryptophan, so a read error is the likely source. The V and J genes are TRBV11-3 and TRBJ1-1, with a tentative D call TRBD1 (5 bases). This CDR3 region has 13 residues. Germline assignment: CDR1 SGHNT and CDR2 YENEEA. The CDR3 DNA sequence: TGTGCCAGCAGCACAGGTTTGGACACCGAAGCTTTCGTT. It specifies CASSTGLDTEAFV.

To note about this clonotype: This CDR3 fails to terminate in the conserved phenylalanine or tryptophan, so it likely reflects a read error. V gene TRBV6-1 combines with J gene TRBJ2-7, with no clear D. The CDR3 has 11 residues. Germline CDR1 MNHNS, CDR2 SASEGT. CDR3 region: CASSDGYVQYY. CDR3 in DNA: TGTGCCAGCAGTGACGGGTACGTGCAGTACTAC.

This clonotype is labeled as medium-sized. The chain is built from TRBV5-6 and TRBJ2-1; TRBD2 aligns across 14 bases. Germline values: CDR1 SGHDT, CDR2 YYEEEE. This CDR3 spans 18 amino acids. V was pared by 4 bases and J by 2 bases, with 8 bases of the junction left unmatched. CDR3 nucleotides: TGTGCCAGCAGCCGGGGACTAGCGGGAGTTTTGACCTACAATGAGCAGTTCTTC. Protein sequence: CASSRGLAGVLTYNEQFF.

Turning to this clonotype: Given the absence of the conserved phenylalanine or tryptophan at the CDR3 end, a read error is likely. The V gene is TRBV29-1, the J gene TRBJ2-7; maybe TRBD1 (6 bases). This CDR3 spans 14 amino acids. Germline V lookup: CDR1 SQVTM, CDR2 ANQGSEA. Here the CDR3 DNA reads TGCAGTGCTGAGGAACAGGGAAGGACCTACGAGCAGTACCTC. Translation: CSAEEQGRTYEQYL.

With regard to this clonotype: One end of the junction is discordant with germline, which a read error may explain. This sequence joins TRBV10-3 and TRBJ2-1, with no clear D. Germline V gives CDR1 ENHRY, CDR2 SYGVKD. This CDR3 spans 11 amino acids. CDR3 DNA sequence: TGTGCCATAAGAGCTTGGGATGAGAAGTTCTTC. Translating gives CAIRAWDEKFF.

For this clonotype: Since the CDR3 does not end with the conserved phenylalanine or tryptophan, this likely comes from a read error. This rearrangement joins TRBV28 to TRBJ2-7; TRBD2 matches at 7 bases. The length of the CDR3 is 15 residues. CDR1 and CDR2 (germline): MDHEN, SYDVKM. CDR3 amino acids: CTSELPPAGEGEQYL. CDR3 coding DNA: TGTACCAGCGAACTCCCTCCGGCGGGAGAAGGGGAGCAGTACCTC.

This clonotype was recorded a few times. The CDR3 end shows no conserved phenylalanine or tryptophan, and so a read error is likely. V gene TRBV29-1 combines with J gene TRBJ2-1; D assignment may be TRBD1 or TRBD2 (5 bases each). The CDR3 extends over 10 amino acids. CDR1 SQVTM and CDR2 ANQGSEA come from the germline V gene. In DNA, the CDR3 is TGTAGCGTTCTTGACAGCGAGCAGTTCCTC. This encodes CSVLDSEQFL.

The J gene is TRBJ2-3, the V gene TRBV11-1, with D possibly TRBD2 on 5 matching bases. This CDR3 region has 16 residues. V was cut by 5 bases and J by 12 bases, with 27 bases left in between. CDR1 is SGHAT, CDR2 FQDESV, per germline (reference sequence). CDR3 in amino acids: CASSPSPSWKASIQYF. DNA for the CDR3: TGTGCCAGCAGCCCCTCCCCTAGCTGGAAGGCGTCTATTCAGTATTTT.

This clonotype is a singleton in its sample. Germline is not matched at one junction end, which may reflect a read error. This chain joins TRBV5-1 and TRBJ2-7; 14 bases match TRBD2. Looked up from germline, CDR1 is SGHRS and CDR2 is YFSETQ. CDR3 length: 17 residues. The CDR3: CTSSPGLAGGSSYEQYF. CDR3 in DNA: TGCACCAGCAGTCCAGGACTAGCGGGAGGAAGCTCCTACGAGCAGTACTTC.

This clonotype was seen just once. At one end the junction does not follow the germline gene, possibly because of a read error. V is TRBV11-2 and J is TRBJ2-5; perhaps TRBD1 as D (6 bases). The germline V gene has CDR1 SGHAT and CDR2 FQNNGV. The CDR3 covers 15 residues. The CDR3, as DNA: TGTGCCATCAGCTTAGGGGGTAGCCGACAAGAGACCCTGTACTTC. Protein: CAISLGGSRQETLYF.

The CDR3 DNA is TGCAGCGCTCGATGGGGCGCGACTGGAGGTTTCTTT. This encodes CSARWGATGGFF. The chain uses TRBV29-1 and TRBJ1-1; weak D call: TRBD1 (5 bases). Germline CDR1 and CDR2: SQVTM and ANQGSEA. Trimming took 7 bases from V and 13 from J, leaving 22 bases between them. This CDR3 region has 12 residues.

This clonotype was seen many times. The rearrangement uses TRBV20-1 and TRBJ1-2, with D unclear. The length of the CDR3 is 14 residues. The ends were cut back, 2 bases at V and 4 bases at J, with 14 bases in the middle. Germline CDR1 and CDR2: DFQATT and SNEGSKA (reference sequence). The CDR3 loop reads CSARYGVLSYGYTF. The CDR3 bases are TGCAGTGCTAGATACGGAGTATTGAGCTATGGCTACACCTTC.